The T cell receptor (beta chain) under discussion was sequenced for a study of blood T cell repertoires in COVID-19. Study-level information: Sites in the United States, Italy and Spain provided acute and convalescent COVID-19 samples. PBMCs, B-cell-depleted T cells, or T cells provided the cDNA or gDNA that made up the material.

The sample holds a few counts of this clone. Original processing methods: Estimation of nucleated cell counts relied on the amplification of reference gene primers. Profiled with immunoSEQ multiplex PCR; TCRdb holds only in-frame clones, not every one. V, J and clone size are those of that table, while D and trimming were read from the DNA. This table holds about 110,000 clones, around 84% found once. Germline V CDR1 and CDR2: SGHVS, FNYEAQ. The CDR3 totals 16 residues. With 1 base removed from V and 1 base from J, the gap between germline ends came to 13 bases. The TCR comes from a man aged 40-49 years with acute or convalescent COVID-19. This chain connects TRBV7-6 to TRBJ1-1; D unresolved. The sequenced sample was peripheral blood. The CDR3, as DNA: TGTGCCAGCAGCTTAGGTCTACCCCGTACGAACACTGAAGCTTTCTTT. It is translated as CASSLGLPRTNTEAFF.